Listed below are T cell receptor beta chains from one sample, sequenced in a study of CXCR3-negative and CXCR3-positive naive CD8 T cells. TCRdb reprocessed the 5' RACE reads, keeping one entry per CDR3 protein, no DNA. Seen in this sample are about 40,000 distinct CDR3 sequences; the ten most common clones hold 7.7%. The sequenced material came from memory CD8+ T cells from blood. Source of these receptors: a human donor in good health. Some clones in this sample may be carry-over from other donors' samples. Both conserved end residues are part of each CDR3. The order of the fields is J gene, clone size, V gene, CDR3 protein. Clone size is given for some rows only: seen once, a few or many times, or a class if the clone is expanded.

TRBJ2-7	NA	TRBV29-1	CSVEVRPYEQYF
TRBJ2-2	NA	TRBV6-5	CASRLYKQQGSGELFF
TRBJ2-7	NA	TRBV10-3	CAISDGTGDSYEQYF
TRBJ2-3	NA	TRBV29-1	CSVDFSRTSGKQDTQYF
TRBJ2-7	NA	TRBV5-1	CASRTTSPGHEQYF
TRBJ2-4	NA	TRBV12-3/TRBV12-4	CASSLRPAQDIQYF
TRBJ2-7	NA	TRBV7-6	CASSLAEYEQYF
TRBJ1-5	NA	TRBV2	CASSSDSLSFDNQPQHF
TRBJ2-7	NA	TRBV4-3	CASSQDVSLGQQYF
TRBJ2-7	NA	TRBV6-2/TRBV6-3	CASSGPGEGYEQYF
TRBJ2-7	NA	TRBV28	CASRLPGSRQYF
TRBJ2-7	NA	TRBV4-1	CASSQEGRGQPYEQYF
TRBJ2-7	medium-sized	TRBV7-6	CASSLGRYEQYF
TRBJ2-3	NA	TRBV7-2	CASSLLARVDTQYF
TRBJ2-7	NA	TRBV9	CASSVDGTGSYEQYF
TRBJ2-3	NA	TRBV12-3/TRBV12-4	CASSFQGGGADTQYF
TRBJ1-1	NA	TRBV28	CASSFRADAEAFF
TRBJ2-3	NA	TRBV7-8	CASSYSPGPDTQYF
TRBJ2-2	NA	TRBV29-1	CSVASNTGELFF
TRBJ1-1	medium-sized	TRBV29-1	CSVESPGDGLTEAFF
TRBJ1-3	NA	TRBV3-1	CASSPGLSGNTIYF
TRBJ2-1	NA	TRBV12-3/TRBV12-4	CASSSDWYEQFF
TRBJ2-7	NA	TRBV7-9	CASSLASGAPYEQYF
TRBJ2-7	NA	TRBV7-2	CASSSVIRSYEQYF
TRBJ2-7	NA	TRBV29-1	CSALVETYEQYF
TRBJ2-1	NA	TRBV4-1	CASSQDHPGYNEQFF
TRBJ2-5	NA	TRBV12-3/TRBV12-4	CASSFTGAYETQYF
TRBJ2-1	NA	TRBV7-9	CASNKWDEQFF
TRBJ1-2	NA	TRBV9	CASSDRRDSNYGYTF
TRBJ1-1	NA	TRBV20-1	CSAWTGHGGTEGTEAFF
TRBJ2-7	NA	TRBV2	CASTQGTQAYEQYF
TRBJ2-7	NA	TRBV20-1	CSARAPGQGGYEQYF
TRBJ2-1	NA	TRBV27	CASSLSPLSGVIYEQFF
TRBJ2-1	NA	TRBV6-4	CASSDRGHNEQFF
TRBJ2-3	NA	TRBV29-1	CSVVLGQGVLRDTQYF
TRBJ1-1	NA	TRBV19	CASSIPDRNTEAFF
TRBJ2-7	NA	TRBV6-1	CASSERLANSVYEQYF
TRBJ2-3	NA	TRBV7-9	CASSLGSVVDTQYF
TRBJ1-2	NA	TRBV29-1	CSADRAYGYTF
TRBJ2-7	medium-sized	TRBV6-5	CASRSGTVSYEQYF
TRBJ2-7	NA	TRBV12-3/TRBV12-4	CASSHSPGQRYEQYF
TRBJ2-3	NA	TRBV29-1	CSVEGFIDSGGYTDTQYF
TRBJ2-7	NA	TRBV6-5	CASSYSPPNRQIPSRSYEQYF
TRBJ2-7	NA	TRBV7-9	CASSLVYEQYF
TRBJ2-7	NA	TRBV10-3	CAISPGDSYEQYF
TRBJ2-3	NA	TRBV6-6	CASSYSALQTDTQYF
TRBJ1-1	NA	TRBV7-9	CASSYTGLGNTEAFF
TRBJ2-7	NA	TRBV7-9	CASSLSEVGEQYF
TRBJ2-6	NA	TRBV28	CASSSSGVSGANVLTF
TRBJ2-2	NA	TRBV27	CASSLFHGELFF
TRBJ2-7	NA	TRBV7-9	CASSQGLNYEQYF
TRBJ2-1	NA	TRBV4-1	CASQDRDGYNEQFF